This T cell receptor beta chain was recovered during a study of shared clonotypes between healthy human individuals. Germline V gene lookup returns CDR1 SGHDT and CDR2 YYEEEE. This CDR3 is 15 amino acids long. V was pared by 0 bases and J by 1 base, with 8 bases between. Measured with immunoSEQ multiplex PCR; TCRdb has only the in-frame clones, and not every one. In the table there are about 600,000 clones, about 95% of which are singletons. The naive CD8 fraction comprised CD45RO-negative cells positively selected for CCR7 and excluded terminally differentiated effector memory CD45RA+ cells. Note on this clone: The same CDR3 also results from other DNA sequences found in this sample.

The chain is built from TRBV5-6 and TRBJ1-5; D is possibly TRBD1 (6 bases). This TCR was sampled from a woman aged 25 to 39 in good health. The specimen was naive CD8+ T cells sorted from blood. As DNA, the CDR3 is TGTGCCAGCAGCTTGGGTGGGGGCAGCAATCAGCCCCAGCATTTT. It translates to CASSLGGGSNQPQHF.